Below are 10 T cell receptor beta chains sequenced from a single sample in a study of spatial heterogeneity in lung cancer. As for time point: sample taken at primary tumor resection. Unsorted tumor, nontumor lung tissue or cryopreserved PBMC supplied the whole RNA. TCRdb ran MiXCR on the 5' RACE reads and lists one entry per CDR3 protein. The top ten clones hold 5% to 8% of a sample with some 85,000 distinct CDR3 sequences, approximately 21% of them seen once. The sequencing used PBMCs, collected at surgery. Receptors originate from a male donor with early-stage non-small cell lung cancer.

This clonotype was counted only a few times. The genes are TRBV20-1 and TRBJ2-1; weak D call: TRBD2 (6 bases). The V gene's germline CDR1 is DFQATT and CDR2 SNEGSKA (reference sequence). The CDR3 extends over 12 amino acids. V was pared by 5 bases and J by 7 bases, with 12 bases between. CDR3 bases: TGCAGTGCTCGCGGGACTCCAAATGAGCAGTTCTTC. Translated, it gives CSARGTPNEQFF.

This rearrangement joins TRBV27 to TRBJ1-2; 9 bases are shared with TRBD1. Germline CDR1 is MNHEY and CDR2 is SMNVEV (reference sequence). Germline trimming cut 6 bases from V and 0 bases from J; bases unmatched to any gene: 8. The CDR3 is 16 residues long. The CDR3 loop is CASSRTGGWSNYGYTF. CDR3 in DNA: TGTGCCAGCAGCCGAACAGGGGGCTGGTCTAACTATGGCTACACCTTC.

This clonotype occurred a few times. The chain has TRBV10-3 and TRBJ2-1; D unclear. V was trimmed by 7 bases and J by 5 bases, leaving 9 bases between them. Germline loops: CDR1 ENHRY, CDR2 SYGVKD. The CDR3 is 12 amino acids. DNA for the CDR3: TGTGCCATCAAGGACGTAAACAATGAGCAGTTCTTC. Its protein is CAIKDVNNEQFF.

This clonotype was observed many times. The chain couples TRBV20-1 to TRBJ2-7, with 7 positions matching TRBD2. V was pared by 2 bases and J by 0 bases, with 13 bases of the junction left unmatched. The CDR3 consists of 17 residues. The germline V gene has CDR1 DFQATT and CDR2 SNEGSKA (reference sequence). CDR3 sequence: CSARSLSSGKSSYEQYF. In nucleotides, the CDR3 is TGCAGTGCTAGAAGCCTCTCTAGCGGTAAAAGCTCCTACGAGCAGTACTTC.

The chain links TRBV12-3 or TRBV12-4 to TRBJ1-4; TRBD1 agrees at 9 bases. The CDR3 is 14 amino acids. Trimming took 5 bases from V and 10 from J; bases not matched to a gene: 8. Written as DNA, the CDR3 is TGTGCCAGCAGTCTCCGGGACAGGGATACAAAACTGTTTTTT. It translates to CASSLRDRDTKLFF.

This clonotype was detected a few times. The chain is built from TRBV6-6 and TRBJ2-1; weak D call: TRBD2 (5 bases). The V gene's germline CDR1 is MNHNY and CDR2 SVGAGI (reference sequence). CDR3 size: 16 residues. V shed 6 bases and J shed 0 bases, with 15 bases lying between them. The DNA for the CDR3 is TGTGCCAGCAGCCCCCTAGAGAGCGGCTCCTACAATGAGCAGTTCTTC. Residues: CASSPLESGSYNEQFF.

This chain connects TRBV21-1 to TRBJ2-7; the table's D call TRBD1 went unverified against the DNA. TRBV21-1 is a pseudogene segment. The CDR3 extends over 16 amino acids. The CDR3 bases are TGTGCCAGCAGCAAAGACCGGCCCCACACTTCCTACGAGCAGTACTTC. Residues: CASSKDRPHTSYEQYF.

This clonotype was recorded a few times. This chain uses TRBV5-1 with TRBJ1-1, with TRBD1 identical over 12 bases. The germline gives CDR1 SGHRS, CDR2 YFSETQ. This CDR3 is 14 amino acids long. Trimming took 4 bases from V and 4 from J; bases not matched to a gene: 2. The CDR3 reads CASSRDRGLTEAFF. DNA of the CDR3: TGCGCCAGCAGCCGGGACAGGGGGCTCACTGAAGCTTTCTTT.

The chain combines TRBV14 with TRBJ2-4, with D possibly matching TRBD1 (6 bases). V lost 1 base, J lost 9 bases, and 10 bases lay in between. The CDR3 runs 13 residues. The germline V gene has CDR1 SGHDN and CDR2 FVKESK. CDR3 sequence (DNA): TGTGCCAGCAGCCAAGCACGAGGGGGCATTCAGTACTTC. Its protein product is CASSQARGGIQYF.

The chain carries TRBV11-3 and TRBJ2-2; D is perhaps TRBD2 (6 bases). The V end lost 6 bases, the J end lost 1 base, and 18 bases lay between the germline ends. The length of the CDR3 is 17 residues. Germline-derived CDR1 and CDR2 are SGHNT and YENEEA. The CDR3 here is CASSSGLGTVNTGELFF. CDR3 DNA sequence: TGTGCCAGCAGTTCAGGGCTCGGGACTGTGAACACCGGGGAGCTGTTTTTT.